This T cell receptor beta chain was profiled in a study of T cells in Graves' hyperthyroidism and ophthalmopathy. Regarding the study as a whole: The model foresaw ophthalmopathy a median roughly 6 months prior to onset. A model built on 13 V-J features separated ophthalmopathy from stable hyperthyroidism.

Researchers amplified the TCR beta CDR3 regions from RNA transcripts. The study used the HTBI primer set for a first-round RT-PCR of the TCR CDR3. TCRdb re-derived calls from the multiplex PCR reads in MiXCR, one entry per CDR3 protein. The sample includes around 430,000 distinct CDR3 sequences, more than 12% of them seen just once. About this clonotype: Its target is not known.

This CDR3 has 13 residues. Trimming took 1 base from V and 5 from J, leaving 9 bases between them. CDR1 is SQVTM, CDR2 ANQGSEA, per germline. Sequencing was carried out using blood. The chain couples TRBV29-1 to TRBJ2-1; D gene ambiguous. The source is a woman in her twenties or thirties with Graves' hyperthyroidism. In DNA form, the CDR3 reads TGCAGCGTTGAAGCCCTACGGGACAATGAGCAGTTCTTC. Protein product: CSVEALRDNEQFF.